This TCR beta chain was captured by sequencing in a study of T cells in Graves' hyperthyroidism and ophthalmopathy. Background on the study: Peripheral blood sampling occurred at initial diagnosis, before any treatment. Study-level results: Progression to ophthalmopathy was predicted a median of approximately seven months early. Most thyroid clonotypes expanded above 0.001 were also detected in blood.

Researchers amplified the TCR beta CDR3 regions from RNA transcripts. During a first-round RT-PCR of the TCR CDR3, the HTBI primer set was used. Via MiXCR, TCRdb re-called the multiplex PCR reads, giving one row per CDR3 protein. The sample holds 300,000 to 450,000 distinct CDR3 sequences, about a sixth seen once. Uncontrolled infection, other autoimmune disease, pregnancy or lactation excluded patients. This clonotype has at least ten counts. The antigen is unknown. The sequence was collected from a woman under 30 with Graves' hyperthyroidism that later progressed to Graves' ophthalmopathy. The sequenced sample consisted of blood.

The CDR3 here is CATSRVVLAQETQYF. CDR3 bases: TGTGCCACCAGCAGAGTAGTGCTAGCCCAAGAGACCCAGTACTTC. V gene TRBV15 combines with J gene TRBJ2-5; TRBD2 might be the D (5 bases). V was shortened by 1 base and J by 1 base, with 10 bases between the two germline ends. The CDR3 length is 15 residues. Germline values: CDR1 LNHNV, CDR2 YYDKDF (reference sequence).